This T cell receptor beta chain was retrieved from a study of early stage breast cancer tumors. This CDR3 has 13 amino acids. Germline V gives CDR1 KGHSH, CDR2 LQKENI. With 3 bases clipped from V and 7 bases from J, the junction kept 5 bases outside the gene matches. Study findings and constraints: Commonly generated sequences made up most enriched TCRB sequences shared between patients.

Sequencing used immunoSEQ multiplex PCR; TCRdb keeps in-frame clones, though not all of them. The sample includes tens of thousands of clones, 72% of them seen just once. This clone was counted a few times. Its antigen is unidentified. The rearrangement links TRBV18 to TRBJ1-1; TRBD1 matches at 7 bases. Sequencing used blood. This clonotype was obtained from a person between 50 and 60 years old with breast cancer. In DNA form, the CDR3 reads TGTGCCAGCTCACCGCCCGGGACAGATGAAGCTTTCTTT. Residues: CASSPPGTDEAFF. The full variable domain, in which reference TRBV18 and TRBJ1-1 provide the parts outside the CDR3, is NAGVMQNPRHLVRRRGQEARLRCSPMKGHSHVYWYRQLPEEGLKFMVYLQKENIIDESGMPKERFSAEFPKEGPSILRIQQVVRGDSAAYFCASSPPGTDEAFFGQGTRLTVV.